One and the same sample provided the 9 T cell receptor beta chains below, sequenced in a study of T cell responses to AZD1222 COVID-19 vaccine. Method: immunoSEQ multiplex PCR; TCRdb's copy keeps in-frame clones and lacks some. The profile covers about 120,000 clones, with 85% to 95% appearing a single time and more than 4.5% taken by the ten largest. The sample in question was peripheral blood, obtained 28 days after the second AZD1222 dose. These receptors all come from an adult who received the AZD1222 COVID-19 vaccine.

This chain links TRBV25-1 with TRBJ2-5; D not certain. The CDR3 has 14 amino acids. CDR1 and CDR2 from the germline V gene are MGHDK and SYGVNS. V was clipped by 2 bases and J by 2 bases, with 9 bases between them. This chain's CDR3 is CASSEPRPQETQYF. The CDR3 DNA sequence: TGTGCCAGCAGTGAACCTAGGCCACAAGAGACCCAGTACTTC.

The rearrangement links TRBV9 to TRBJ2-5, with D perhaps TRBD2 (6 bases). In germline, CDR1 is SGDLS, CDR2 YYNGEE. The CDR3 runs to 16 residues. Between the trimmed V and J ends, which lost 0 bases and 5 bases, there was a span of 17 bases. CDR3 sequence reads: CASSVGIGRDGETQYF. The DNA for the CDR3 is TGTGCCAGCAGCGTAGGCATTGGGCGGGACGGCGAGACCCAGTACTTC.

The V call is TRBV5-1, the J call TRBJ1-1, with D unclear. The CDR3 is made up of 13 amino acids. Germline CDR1 SGHRS, CDR2 YFSETQ. V was cut by 7 bases and J by 0 bases, with 10 bases left in between. CDR3 coding DNA: TGCGCCAGCTCCCAGGCCATGAACACTGAAGCTTTCTTT. Encoded protein: CASSQAMNTEAFF. The full variable domain, rest sourced from reference TRBV5-1 and TRBJ1-1, is KAGVTQTPRYLIKTRGQQVTLSCSPISGHRSVSWYQQTPGQGLQFLFEYFSETQRNKGNFPGRFSGRQFSNSRSEMNVSTLELGDSALYLCASSQAMNTEAFFGQGTRLTVV.

The CDR3 nucleotides read TGTGCCAGCAGCCTCTACACGTCTGGAAACACCATATATTTT. As protein: CASSLYTSGNTIYF. V and J are TRBV7-8 and TRBJ1-3; D gene ambiguous. The germline V and J ends were trimmed by 5 bases and 1 base, with 9 bases remaining between them. The CDR3 sequence is 14 residues long. Germline V gene sequence: CDR1 SGHVS, CDR2 FQNEAQ.

The V and J genes are TRBV6-1 and TRBJ2-1; TRBD2 matches at 8 bases. The CDR3 runs to 16 residues. Trimming removed 2 bases from V and 6 bases from J; junction bases left unmatched: 9. The germline V gene has CDR1 MNHNS and CDR2 SASEGT. The CDR3 DNA reads TGTGCCAGCAGTGAAAGGTCGGGACTAGGAGCCAATGAGCAGTTCTTC. Encoded protein: CASSERSGLGANEQFF.

This chain joins TRBV4-3 and TRBJ2-5; 7 bases map to TRBD2. The CDR3 is 18 residues long. V lost 4 bases and J lost 2; bases outside the gene matches: 16. The V gene's germline CDR1 is LGHNA and CDR2 YSLEER. The CDR3 DNA sequence: TGCGCCAGCAGCCTCAAAATCCCCTCCCTAGCGGCTCAAGAGACCCAGTACTTC. Protein sequence: CASSLKIPSLAAQETQYF.

V is TRBV27 and J is TRBJ1-3; no firm D call. The CDR3 has 13 residues. Germline values: CDR1 MNHEY, CDR2 SMNVEV (reference sequence). Trimming left V 5 bases short and J 0 bases short, with 5 bases between. CDR3 protein: CASSMYSGNTIYF. In DNA form, the CDR3 reads TGTGCCAGCAGTATGTACTCTGGAAACACCATATATTTT.

This clone was seen a single time. The V and J genes are TRBV21-1 and TRBJ1-4. TRBV21-1 is a known pseudogene. This CDR3 comprises 14 residues. This chain's CDR3 is CASSKRWSNEKLFF. The DNA of the CDR3 is TGTGCCAGCAGCAAACGGTGGTCAAATGAAAAACTGTTTTTT.

The chain joins TRBV7-2 to TRBJ2-1; 8 bases fit TRBD2. Germline assignment: CDR1 SGHTA and CDR2 FQGNSA. Trimming at V came to 3 bases and at J to 4 bases, leaving 14 bases not matched to a gene. This CDR3 contains 18 residues. The CDR3 reads CASSFGPSGGLTYNEQFF. The DNA for the CDR3 is TGTGCCAGCAGCTTTGGCCCAAGCGGGGGCCTAACTTACAATGAGCAGTTCTTC.